This T cell receptor beta chain is from a study of cytomegalovirus exposure and HLA in healthy donors. The study, taken as a whole, reports: A later analysis found TCR association rates differed by HLA locus, highest for DRB1 and lowest for HLA-C. HLA alleles showed associations with some 15,000 TCR beta sequences in a later analysis, at a 0.05 false discovery rate.

This clone was detected only once. Its antigen remains unknown. 13 Jbeta primers and 60 Vbeta primers were used for the PCR. Measured with immunoSEQ multiplex PCR; TCRdb has only the in-frame clones, and not every one. The repertoire includes 150,000 or so clones, roughly 66% of them detected once, and 1.5% to 2% sits in the top ten. With 4 bases clipped from V and 1 base from J, the junction kept 3 bases outside the gene matches. The germline CDR1 and CDR2 sequences are SGHKS and YYEKEE (reference sequence). The CDR3 covers 16 residues. The V and J genes are TRBV5-5 and TRBJ2-3; 13 bases are shared with TRBD2. The sample consisted of PBMCs. This clonotype was obtained from a young woman in good health and CMV-seronegative. The CDR3 nucleotides are TGTGCCAGCAGCGGCGGGACTAGCGGGGGCACAGATACGCAGTATTTT. Protein sequence: CASSGGTSGGTDTQYF.